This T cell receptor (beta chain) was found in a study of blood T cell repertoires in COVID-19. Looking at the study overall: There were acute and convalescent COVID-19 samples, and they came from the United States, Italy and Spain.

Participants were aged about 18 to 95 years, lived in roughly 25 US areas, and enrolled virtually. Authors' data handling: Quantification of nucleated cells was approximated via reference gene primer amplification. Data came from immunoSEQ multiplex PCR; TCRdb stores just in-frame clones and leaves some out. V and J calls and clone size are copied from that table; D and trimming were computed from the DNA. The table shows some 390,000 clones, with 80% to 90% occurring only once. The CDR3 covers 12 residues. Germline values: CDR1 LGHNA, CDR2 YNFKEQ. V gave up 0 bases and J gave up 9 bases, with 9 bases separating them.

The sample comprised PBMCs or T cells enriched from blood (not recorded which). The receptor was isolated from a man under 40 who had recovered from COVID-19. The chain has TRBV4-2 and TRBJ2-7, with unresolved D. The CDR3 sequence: CASSQDSHAQYF. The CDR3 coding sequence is TGTGCCAGCAGCCAAGATAGCCACGCGCAGTACTTC.